The following is a TCR beta chain sequence with its context. Its antigen remains unknown. This specimen comes from a study of a mutant IDH1 vaccine in newly diagnosed glioma. Overall study: Vaccination was launched 4-6 weeks after radiotherapy alone, or with temozolomide cycles.

Sequencing used immunoSEQ multiplex PCR; TCRdb keeps in-frame clones, though not all of them. The sample lists tens of thousands of clones, approximately 64% occurring once. The time point here: week 47, end of study. Each dose of the vaccine consisted of 300 ug of mutant IDH1 20-mer peptide, with topical imiquimod. Eight vaccine doses were administered to patients at weeks 1, 3, 5, 7, 11, 15, 19 and 23. In every donor, the tumor was a new WHO grade 3 or 4 IDH1-mutant, ATRX-lost astrocytoma. Study-wide results and limits: Induction of immune responses by the vaccine occurred in about 93% of patients.

V was shortened by 8 bases and J by 6 bases, with 23 bases between the two germline ends. The CDR3 runs to 15 residues. CDR1 and CDR2 from the germline V gene are SNHLY and FYNNEI. The chain has TRBV2 and TRBJ2-7, with unresolved D. This TCR came from a middle-aged man with glioma. Some clones in this sample may be carry-over from other donors' samples. This specimen was peripheral blood mononuclear cells (PBMCs), taken from a glioma patient whose treatment included an IDH1 peptide vaccine. The CDR3 is CASESSWATSSEQYF. The CDR3 nucleotides read TGTGCCAGCGAATCATCCTGGGCTACTTCTTCCGAGCAGTACTTC.